Each of the 18 T cell receptor beta chains below was sequenced from the same sample in a study of shared clonotypes between healthy human individuals. The method was immunoSEQ multiplex PCR; TCRdb's version includes in-frame clones alone and lacks a portion of them. The table lists 2.5 million or so clones, roughly nine tenths of them singletons. Sequencing used naive CD4+ T cells sorted from blood. Regarding subset: CD45RA+ positively selected. These receptor sequences come from a man aged 18 to 30 in good health.

This clone appeared a single time. The chain employs TRBV10-3 and TRBJ2-3; 7 bases match TRBD2. V lost 8 bases, J lost 2 bases, and 4 bases stayed unmatched. CDR1 is ENHRY and CDR2 is SYGVKD in the germline V gene. The CDR3 has 13 residues. The CDR3 sequence is CAIAAGFTDTQYF. CDR3 DNA sequence: TGTGCCATCGCAGCGGGGTTCACAGATACGCAGTATTTT.

The CDR3 DNA reads TGTGCCAGTAGTATGGGGACTGTCATCGGTGGCTACACCTTC. Translated, it gives CASSMGTVIGGYTF. The V call is TRBV19, the J call TRBJ1-2, with D possibly TRBD1 on 5 matching bases. The CDR3 is 14 residues long. V was clipped by 3 bases and J by 7 bases, with 15 bases between them. The germline CDR1 and CDR2 sequences are LNHDA and SQIVND (reference sequence).

This chain links TRBV4-1 with TRBJ1-2; no reliable D call. The V end lost 1 base, the J end lost 0 bases, and 12 bases lay between the germline ends. This CDR3 contains 16 residues. From germline, CDR1 is MGHRA and CDR2 YSYEKL. The CDR3 DNA follows: TGCGCCAGCAGCCAAGCGGCGGGCTTTGCTAACTATGGCTACACCTTC. This gives the protein CASSQAAGFANYGYTF.

The rearrangement links TRBV18 to TRBJ2-7; D remains unclear. The CDR3 extends over 14 amino acids. V was pared by 2 bases and J by 0 bases, with 8 bases between. The V gene's germline CDR1 is KGHSH and CDR2 LQKENI. CDR3 sequence: CASSPFTGSYEQYF. The CDR3 DNA is TGTGCCAGCTCACCATTTACTGGCTCCTACGAGCAGTACTTC.

The V gene is TRBV5-6, the J gene TRBJ2-1; possibly TRBD2 for D (6 bases). Germline V lookup: CDR1 SGHDT, CDR2 YYEEEE. The V and J ends lost 4 bases and 5 bases respectively, with 16 bases between them. The CDR3 covers 15 residues. CDR3 nucleotides: TGTGCCAGCAGCCCAGTTAGCGGAGCAAACAATGAGCAGTTCTTC. Its translation: CASSPVSGANNEQFF.

This chain connects TRBV15 to TRBJ1-2; 8 bases are a match to TRBD1. J lost 7 bases, V lost 0 bases, and 10 bases had no gene match. Germline V gene lookup returns CDR1 LNHNV and CDR2 YYDKDF (reference sequence). This CDR3 has 16 amino acids. CDR3: CATSRDVAGGHGGYTF. In nucleotides, the CDR3 is TGTGCCACCAGCAGAGATGTGGCAGGGGGCCACGGTGGCTACACCTTC.

Note on this clone: Other DNA sequences of this sample code for an identical CDR3. V gene TRBV28 combines with J gene TRBJ1-4; weak D call: TRBD1 (6 bases). Trimming shortened V by 3 bases and J by 8 bases, and 10 bases separated the two germline ends. This CDR3 comprises 13 residues. From germline, CDR1 is MDHEN and CDR2 SYDVKM. The CDR3 region has the DNA TGTGCCAGCAGTTTGGGGGGCGGGGAAAAACTGTTTTTT. Encoded protein: CASSLGGGEKLFF.

A few counts support this clone. This sample also contains other DNA sequences that code for the same CDR3. This chain links TRBV5-1 with TRBJ2-5; D gene uncertain. Germline lookup yields CDR1 SGHRS and CDR2 YFSETQ. The CDR3 covers 13 residues. V was pared by 0 bases and J by 2 bases, with 5 bases between. The CDR3 nucleotides read TGCGCCAGCAGCTTGGACAGTCAAGAGACCCAGTACTTC. This translates into CASSLDSQETQYF.

The chain carries TRBV6-1 and TRBJ1-5, with 7 bases matching TRBD1. The germline V gene encodes CDR1 MNHNS and CDR2 SASEGT. The CDR3 is 18 amino acids. V lost 2 bases, J lost 7 bases, and 17 bases stayed unmatched. CDR3 coding DNA: TGTGCCAGCAGTGAATCCGGGCTGACAGGGCTCCTAGGGCAGCCCCAGCATTTT. It translates to CASSESGLTGLLGQPQHF.

This sequence joins TRBV11-2 and TRBJ1-5; no reliable D call. This CDR3 spans 14 amino acids. The V gene lost 5 bases and the J gene lost 0 bases, with 8 bases spanning the gap. Germline lookup yields CDR1 SGHAT and CDR2 FQNNGV. This CDR3 reads CASSPQISNQPQHF. The DNA for the CDR3 is TGTGCCAGCAGCCCTCAGATTAGCAATCAGCCCCAGCATTTT.

CDR3 residues: CASSYFGGQNTEAFF. CDR3 in DNA: TGTGCCAGCAGTTACTTCGGGGGGCAGAACACTGAAGCTTTCTTT. The rearrangement joins TRBV6-5 to TRBJ1-1; a weak D match, TRBD1 (6 bases). Per germline, CDR1 MNHEY and CDR2 SVGAGI. V lost 1 base, J lost 1 base, and 10 bases lay in between. The CDR3 spans 15 residues.

The chain employs TRBV7-2 and TRBJ2-7; D is unresolved. The CDR3 totals 13 residues. Between the trimmed V and J ends, which lost 3 bases and 6 bases, there was a span of 12 bases. Germline lookup yields CDR1 SGHTA and CDR2 FQGNSA. CDR3 protein: CASSLVLWGEQYF. CDR3 sequence (DNA): TGTGCCAGCAGCTTGGTGCTCTGGGGCGAGCAGTACTTC.

The chain couples TRBV7-2 to TRBJ2-1; D is unclear. The V end lost 3 bases, the J end lost 13 bases, and 13 bases lay between the germline ends. The CDR3 is made up of 12 amino acids. Germline V gives CDR1 SGHTA, CDR2 FQGNSA. The CDR3 DNA reads TGTGCCAGCAGCTTCTACGGTTCGAGACAGTTCTTC. This codes for CASSFYGSRQFF. The full variable domain, with the rest looked up from reference TRBV7-2 and TRBJ2-1, is GAGVSQSPSNKVTEKGKDVELRCDPISGHTALYWYRQSLGQGLEFLIYFQGNSAPDKSGLPSDRFSAERTGGSVSTLTIQRTQQEDSAVYLCASSFYGSRQFFGPGTRLTVL.

This clone was observed a single time. This chain links TRBV4-2 with TRBJ2-5; 8 bases fit TRBD1. Germline V CDR1 and CDR2: LGHNA, YNFKEQ. There are 14 residues in the CDR3. V dropped 1 base and J dropped 6; count of bases not matched to a gene: 4. CDR3 DNA sequence: TGTGCCAGCAGCCAAGCAGGGGGCGCACAGACCCAGTACTTC. Translation: CASSQAGGAQTQYF.

To note about this clone: Additional DNA sequences in this sample encode the identical CDR3. V is TRBV5-4 and J is TRBJ2-7; 10 bases align to TRBD1. CDR1 is SGHNT and CDR2 is YYREEE in the germline V gene (reference sequence). The J segment lost 2 bases and the V segment lost 2 bases, leaving 4 bases of the junction unmatched. CDR3 length: 15 residues. CDR3 protein: CASSLGGTGAYEQYF. The CDR3 DNA reads as TGTGCCAGCAGCTTAGGTGGGACAGGGGCCTACGAGCAGTACTTC.

J is TRBJ2-5 and V is TRBV4-3; 9 bases match TRBD1. With V trimmed by 0 bases and J by 5 bases, 4 bases remained unmatched. Germline V gene sequence: CDR1 LGHNA, CDR2 YSLEER. The CDR3 runs 15 residues. The CDR3 loop reads CASSQDYRGRETQYF. In DNA, the CDR3 is TGCGCCAGCAGCCAAGATTACAGGGGGCGGGAGACCCAGTACTTC.

V usage is TRBV10-1 and J usage is TRBJ1-3; D gene ambiguous. The CDR3 spans 15 residues. V lost 8 bases and J 7 bases, leaving 21 bases between the germline ends. Germline CDR1 reads WNHNN; CDR2 reads SYGVQD (reference sequence). CDR3: CASLGPCAYQNTIYF. CDR3 DNA sequence: TGCGCCAGCTTAGGACCGTGTGCTTATCAGAACACCATATATTTT.

V and J are TRBV30 and TRBJ2-6, with unresolved D. CDR1 and CDR2 from the germline V gene are GTSNPN and SVGIG (reference sequence). Trimming removed 3 bases at V and 0 bases at J, with 3 bases between. The CDR3 runs to 13 residues. The CDR3 loop reads CAWRPSGANVLTF. CDR3 in DNA: TGTGCCTGGAGACCCTCTGGGGCCAACGTCCTGACTTTC. Drawing the rest from reference TRBV30 and TRBJ2-6, the complete variable domain is SQTIHQWPATLVQPVGSPLSLECTVEGTSNPNLYWYRQAAGRGLQLLFYSVGIGQISSEVPQNLSASRPQDRQFILSSKKLLLSDSGFYLCAWRPSGANVLTFGAGSRLTVL.